This TCR beta chain was profiled in a study of cytomegalovirus exposure and HLA in healthy donors. Findings and caveats of the study: Cytomegalovirus-associated TCR beta chains were listed, numbering some 180. Reportedly, diagnosis of cytomegalovirus status by the classifier showed high specificity and sensitivity.

With 4 bases removed from V and 2 bases from J, the gap between germline ends came to 12 bases. Per the germline V gene, CDR1 is MGHRA and CDR2 is YSYEKL. This CDR3 is built from 14 residues. Profiled with immunoSEQ multiplex PCR; TCRdb holds only in-frame clones, not every one. The repertoire includes under 250,000 clones, approximately 78% of them detected once, and roughly 1.2% sits in the top ten. Remarks on this clone: The antigen remains unidentified.

The specimen was PBMCs. The receptor was derived from a young woman in good health and CMV-seronegative. The V call is TRBV4-1, the J call TRBJ2-7, with D possibly TRBD1 on 6 matching bases. The CDR3 is CASSPPRGTYEQYF. CDR3 in DNA: TGCGCCAGCAGCCCACCCAGGGGCACCTACGAGCAGTACTTC.